The 8 T cell receptor beta chains reported below all come from one sample, sequenced in a study of T cells after yellow fever vaccination (dated by TCRdb to the late 2010s). Library construction relied on 5' RACE. TCRdb lists the instrument as Illumina HiSeq 2500. TCRdb took the public reads, trimmed them with fastp at Q25, ran MiXCR for clone calling and kept in-frame beta chains. Identical CDR3 protein sequences are pooled into one entry, listed with their most common genes and DNA. The table for this sample lists approximately 610,000 distinct CDR3 sequences; about a sixth of them were counted only once. Jointly, the top ten make up 17% of the sample. This sample's treatment or condition label indicates: live attenuated yellow fever vaccine strain. The input for sequencing was PBMCs, taken around 5 days after the first yellow fever vaccination. All receptors come from a man younger than 35 who received the YFV17D yellow fever vaccine.

Many counts were recorded for this clonotype. The CDR3 loop reads CASSDDNQPQHF. CDR3 DNA: TGCGCCAGCAGTGACGACAATCAGCCCCAGCATTTT. The J gene is TRBJ1-5, the V gene TRBV10-2; D is unresolved. The CDR3 is made up of 12 amino acids. Trimming took 3 bases from V and 3 from J, leaving 3 bases between them. CDR1 is WSHSY, CDR2 SAAADI, per germline.

V usage is TRBV5-1 and J usage is TRBJ1-4; TRBD1 might be the D (6 bases). Germline CDR1 and CDR2: SGHRS and YFSETQ. CDR3 size: 16 residues. V lost 0 bases, J lost 8 bases, and 17 bases lay in between. The CDR3 bases are TGCGCCAGCAGCTTGGCCAGTCTCCGCAGGGGCGAAAAACTGTTTTTT. Encoded protein: CASSLASLRRGEKLFF. The whole variable domain, filled in from reference TRBV5-1 and TRBJ1-4, reads KAGVTQTPRYLIKTRGQQVTLSCSPISGHRSVSWYQQTPGQGLQFLFEYFSETQRNKGNFPGRFSGRQFSNSRSEMNVSTLELGDSALYLCASSLASLRRGEKLFFGSGTQLSVL.

In this sample, this clonotype turned up many times. V is TRBV7-9 and J is TRBJ2-1; 10 bases map to TRBD2. CDR1 and CDR2 (germline): SEHNR, FQNEAQ (reference sequence). The V gene end was trimmed by 6 bases and the J gene end by 1 base; junction bases not matched to a gene: 6. The CDR3 sequence is 16 residues long. The CDR3 nucleotides read TGTGCCAGCAGAAGAGCGGGGGGGGAGTCCTACAATGAGCAGTTCTTC. Translation: CASRRAGGESYNEQFF.

This clonotype came up many times. Sequence at one end of the junction differs from germline and may be a read error. The chain is built from TRBV4-1 and TRBJ2-3, with 11 bases lining up with TRBD2. This CDR3 spans 15 amino acids. CDR1 is MGHRA, CDR2 YSYEKL, per germline. CDR3 nucleotides: TGTGCCAGCAGCCCGGGACTAGCGGGCACAGATACGCAGTATTTT. The encoded protein is CASSPGLAGTDTQYF.

This chain joins TRBV3-1 and TRBJ2-7; D is ambiguous. V was shortened by 1 base and J by 6 bases, with 10 bases between the two germline ends. The CDR3 is 13 amino acids. CDR1 and CDR2 from the germline V gene are LGHDT and YNNKEL (reference sequence). This CDR3 is CASSQAHGSEQYV. The CDR3 DNA follows: TGTGCCAGCAGCCAAGCGCACGGGTCCGAGCAGTACGTC.

Only a few counts were recorded for this clonotype. The rearrangement joins TRBV29-1 to TRBJ1-4, with 8 bases lining up with TRBD1. The CDR3 contains 13 residues. V lost 7 bases, J lost 0 bases, and 1 base stayed unmatched. Germline V gene lookup returns CDR1 SQVTM and CDR2 ANQGSEA. CDR3: CSGQGTTNEKLFF. In nucleotides, the CDR3 is TGCAGCGGACAGGGGACAACTAATGAAAAACTGTTTTTT. Complete variable domain (other parts from reference TRBV29-1 and TRBJ1-4): SAVISQKPSRDICQRGTSLTIQCQVDSQVTMMFWYRQQPGQSLTLIATANQGSEATYESGFVIDKFPISRPNLTFSTLTVSNMSPEDSSIYLCSGQGTTNEKLFFGSGTQLSVL.

This clonotype has at least ten counts. The rearrangement uses TRBV6-1 and TRBJ2-1; 11 nucleotides line up with TRBD1. J was trimmed by 6 bases and V by 7 bases; bases with no gene match: 14. The CDR3 covers 17 residues. Germline values: CDR1 MNHNS, CDR2 SASEGT. This CDR3 reads CASNGGTGGFDGNEQFF. The DNA for the CDR3 is TGTGCCAGCAATGGGGGGACAGGGGGTTTTGATGGCAATGAGCAGTTCTTC.

The chain carries TRBV4-1 and TRBJ2-1; D is ambiguous. Germline CDR1 and CDR2: MGHRA and YSYEKL. Trimming stripped 1 base from V and 1 base from J, with 8 bases between. The CDR3 runs to 15 residues. The CDR3 spells CASSQVSVSYNEQFF. CDR3 coding DNA: TGCGCCAGCAGCCAAGTCTCTGTTTCCTACAATGAGCAGTTCTTC.